One sample yielded the 2 T cell receptor beta chains listed below, sequenced in a study of tumor-infiltrating lymphocytes in primary liver carcinoma. From 400 to 500 ng total RNA, TCR beta cDNA was generated with a primer in the constant region. Investigators got TCR beta libraries out of three nested multiplex PCR rounds, done with slightly modified ARM-PCR. For around 9 cycles apiece, the opening two PCR rounds ran with TRBV1-TRBV30 forward primers and a C-beta reverse primer. TCRdb processed the multiplex PCR reads anew with MiXCR; each CDR3 protein has one entry. The sample has 90,000 to 110,000 distinct CDR3 sequences, around 83% seen once; the top ten hold approximately 21%. Taking about 17-31 mg of unsorted bulk tissue, the authors co-extracted RNA and DNA. The sample was liver tumor tissue from sampling region 3. The subset: tumor region T3, left-lateral pole. The receptors were sampled from a man aged 40-50 years with primary liver carcinoma and hepatitis B virus infection.

A remark on this clonotype: A read error may explain this, as a much larger clone is one base away. The chain combines TRBV20-1 with TRBJ2-7; 7 nucleotides agree with TRBD1. The CDR3 extends over 14 amino acids. In germline, CDR1 is DFQATT, CDR2 SNEGSKA (reference sequence). With 7 bases clipped from V and 3 bases from J, the junction kept 12 bases outside the gene matches. The CDR3 nucleotides are TGCAGTGGTAGCACAGGGGAGAGGGGCTACGAGCAGTACTTC. Translation gives CSGSTGERGYEQYF.

On this clonotype: At one end the junction does not follow the germline gene, possibly because of a read error. The chain carries TRBV29-1 and TRBJ2-7; maybe TRBD1 (5 bases). The CDR3 has 16 amino acids. The V gene's germline CDR1 is SQVTM and CDR2 ANQGSEA. This CDR3 is CCAMTSGAGTPYEQYF. The CDR3, as DNA: TGCTGTGCCATGACATCTGGGGCCGGCACTCCCTATGAGCAGTACTTC.